Below, 17 T cell receptor beta chains from the same sample are listed, as sequenced in a study of T cell responses to AZD1222 COVID-19 vaccine. The table came from immunoSEQ multiplex PCR; TCRdb's copy has only in-frame clones and leaves some out. This table holds 100,000 or so clones, 86% found once. This sample comprised peripheral blood, obtained on day 0 of AZD1222 vaccination. The receptors were gathered from an adult in good health.

CDR3 sequence reads: CASRSSTGNTIYF. In DNA form, the CDR3 reads TGTGCCAGCAGATCCTCCACTGGAAACACCATATATTTT. The chain joins TRBV7-9 to TRBJ1-3; the D is unclear. This CDR3 spans 13 amino acids. V was cut by 6 bases and J by 2 bases, with 8 bases left in between. The V gene's germline CDR1 is SEHNR and CDR2 FQNEAQ (reference sequence).

This clone has just one count. The chain employs TRBV9 and TRBJ1-2, with D uncertain. CDR1 and CDR2 from the germline V gene are SGDLS and YYNGEE. Trimming shortened V by 0 bases and J by 4 bases, and 10 bases separated the two germline ends. The CDR3 totals 14 residues. Here the CDR3 reads CASSVVSGTYGYTF. The CDR3, as DNA: TGTGCCAGCAGCGTAGTGTCCGGAACCTATGGCTACACCTTC. Full variable domain (remainder filled in from reference TRBV9 and TRBJ1-2): DSGVTQTPKHLITATGQRVTLRCSPRSGDLSVYWYQQSLDQGLQFLIQYYNGEERAKGNILERFSAQQFPDLHSELNLSSLELGDSALYFCASSVVSGTYGYTFGSGTRLTVV.

The chain uses TRBV5-6 and TRBJ1-1, with 10 bases fitting TRBD1. This CDR3 is 17 amino acids long. Germline CDR1 and CDR2: SGHDT and YYEEEE. V gave up 3 bases and J gave up 0 bases; unmatched junction bases: 8. CDR3 amino acids: CASSWGDRGVMNTEAFF. The CDR3 nucleotides read TGTGCCAGCAGCTGGGGGGACAGGGGAGTTATGAACACTGAAGCTTTCTTT.

The chain uses TRBV28 and TRBJ2-5; a possible D gene is TRBD1 (6 bases). V lost 5 bases and J lost 5, with 9 bases in between. The length of the CDR3 is 12 residues. Germline V gene lookup returns CDR1 MDHEN and CDR2 SYDVKM. CDR3 DNA: TGTGCCAGCAGTCAGGGGCGGGAGACCCAGTACTTC. Encoded protein: CASSQGRETQYF.

The chain uses TRBV5-6 and TRBJ1-2; no reliable D call. The CDR3 is 13 amino acids. CDR1 is SGHDT, CDR2 YYEEEE, per germline. Trimming left V 4 bases short and J 6 bases short, with 13 bases between. CDR3 DNA sequence: TGTGCCAGCAGCCTCCCCAGCGGCGATGGCTACACCTTC. Amino acids: CASSLPSGDGYTF.

J is TRBJ1-3 and V is TRBV18; D gene unclear. Trimming shortened V by 3 bases and J by 0 bases, and 9 bases separated the two germline ends. The CDR3 spans 15 residues. CDR1 and CDR2 (germline): KGHSH, LQKENI. CDR3 bases: TGTGCCAGCTCACCTAGCATGAGCTCTGGAAACACCATATATTTT. It is translated as CASSPSMSSGNTIYF.

The chain has TRBV11-2 and TRBJ1-6; D gene ambiguous. This CDR3 has 15 amino acids. Germline V gene data show CDR1 as SGHAT and CDR2 as FQNNGV. Between the trimmed V and J ends, which lost 1 base and 6 bases, there was a span of 10 bases. The CDR3: CASSLGSVSNSPLHF. The DNA of the CDR3 is TGTGCCAGCAGCTTAGGATCGGTTTCTAATTCACCCCTCCACTTT.

CDR3 DNA sequence: TGTGCCAGTAGTATTGTTCAGGGGCGAGCTTTCTTT. Encoded protein: CASSIVQGRAFF. The genes are TRBV19 and TRBJ1-1; D is perhaps TRBD1 (6 bases). This CDR3 is 12 amino acids long. Trimming took 3 bases from V and 10 from J, leaving 12 bases between them. Germline CDR1 and CDR2: LNHDA and SQIVND (reference sequence).

This chain uses TRBV29-1 with TRBJ2-3; 11 positions agree with TRBD1. This CDR3 has 13 residues. The V gene end was trimmed by 7 bases and the J gene end by 3 bases; junction bases not matched to a gene: 3. Germline V gives CDR1 SQVTM, CDR2 ANQGSEA. For the CDR3, the DNA is TGCAGCGGCGGACAGGGGGCAACAGATACGCAGTATTTT. Translation gives CSGGQGATDTQYF.

This clone was counted a single time. The chain joins TRBV4-3 to TRBJ1-4, with 12 bases fitting TRBD1. The germline V gene encodes CDR1 LGHNA and CDR2 YSLEER. The CDR3 is made up of 14 amino acids. V was pared by 4 bases and J by 6 bases, with 0 bases of the junction left unmatched. In DNA, the CDR3 is TGCGCCAGCAGCCGGGACAGGGGGCATGAAAAACTGTTTTTT. This encodes CASSRDRGHEKLFF.

CDR3 loop: CASTRDKTGNEQYF. CDR3 coding DNA: TGCGCCAGCACCCGGGACAAAACAGGGAACGAGCAGTACTTC. This chain joins TRBV5-1 and TRBJ2-7; D might be TRBD1 (6 bases). The CDR3 has 14 amino acids. The germline V and J ends were trimmed by 6 bases and 5 bases, with 18 bases remaining between them. CDR1 is SGHRS and CDR2 is YFSETQ in the germline V gene.

V usage is TRBV6-1 and J usage is TRBJ2-7; 10 bases align to TRBD1. After removal of 4 bases from V and 3 bases from J, the junction contained 12 bases not matched to a gene. The CDR3 has 17 amino acids. Germline CDR1 MNHNS, CDR2 SASEGT. CDR3: CASSVGTGATADYEQYF. CDR3 in DNA: TGTGCCAGCAGTGTCGGGACAGGGGCGACCGCGGACTACGAGCAGTACTTC.

The gene calls are TRBV5-6 and TRBJ1-5; maybe TRBD1 (5 bases). CDR1 SGHDT and CDR2 YYEEEE come from the germline V gene. Trimming pared 3 bases from V and 0 bases from J, leaving 13 bases between. The CDR3 runs to 16 residues. The CDR3 spells CASSSLRGYSNQPQHF. CDR3 nucleotides: TGTGCCAGCAGCTCGTTGAGGGGTTATAGCAATCAGCCCCAGCATTTT.

The sample holds one count of this clone. The rearrangement joins TRBV7-3 to TRBJ2-5; a weak D match, TRBD1 (6 bases). CDR3 length: 15 amino acids. V was trimmed by 2 bases and J by 4 bases, leaving 14 bases between them. Per germline, CDR1 SGHTA and CDR2 FQGTGA. The CDR3 DNA is TGTGCCAGCAGCTTATCCGGGACAACTAGAGAGACCCAGTACTTC. It translates to CASSLSGTTRETQYF.

The chain joins TRBV7-8 to TRBJ1-1; 7 bases agree with TRBD1. Trimming removed 3 bases from V and 2 bases from J; junction bases left unmatched: 3. Germline values: CDR1 SGHVS, CDR2 FQNEAQ. The CDR3 extends over 14 amino acids. Here the CDR3 reads CASSLTGINTEAFF. The CDR3 nucleotides read TGTGCCAGCAGCTTGACAGGGATTAACACTGAAGCTTTCTTT.

This chain uses TRBV3-1 (or the pseudogene TRBV3-2) with TRBJ2-2; D gene ambiguous. Trimming cost V 4 bases and J 5 bases, with 17 bases left between them. The CDR3 is made up of 16 amino acids. From germline, CDR1 is LGHDT and CDR2 YNNKEL (reference sequence). The CDR3 DNA reads TGTGCCAGCAGCCCCGAAACTTTCACAGTAACCGGGGAGCTGTTTTTT. As protein: CASSPETFTVTGELFF.

The chain carries TRBV5-1 and TRBJ2-7; D perhaps matches TRBD2 (6 bases). Germline V gene data show CDR1 as SGHRS and CDR2 as YFSETQ. Trimming took off 4 bases at V and 0 bases at J, with 14 bases between the two ends. This CDR3 contains 15 residues. The CDR3 spells CASSPTGLGSYEQYF. In DNA, the CDR3 is TGCGCCAGCAGCCCAACGGGACTGGGCTCCTACGAGCAGTACTTC. The full variable domain, with the rest looked up from reference TRBV5-1 and TRBJ2-7, is KAGVTQTPRYLIKTRGQQVTLSCSPISGHRSVSWYQQTPGQGLQFLFEYFSETQRNKGNFPGRFSGRQFSNSRSEMNVSTLELGDSALYLCASSPTGLGSYEQYFGPGTRLTVT.